A selection of T cell receptor beta chains follows, all from one sample in a study of spatial heterogeneity in lung cancer. TCRdb itself ran the 5' RACE reads through MiXCR, one entry per CDR3 protein. The sample consists of 20,000 to 25,000 distinct CDR3 sequences, 7% of them appearing once. This specimen consisted of PBMCs, obtained at surgery. These receptors were obtained from a male donor with early-stage non-small cell lung cancer. Each CDR3 is given with its conserved first and last residue. D genes are given only for firm matches. Clone size is shown for a subset of rows, as once, few, many or a class of expanded clone.

v_call	j_call	d_call	clone_size	cdr3_nt	cdr3_aa
TRBV4-2	TRBJ2-1	-	many	TGTGCCAGCAGCCCCATCCTTAGCTCCTACAATGAGCAGTTCTTC	CASSPILSSYNEQFF
TRBV18	TRBJ1-1	-	many	TGTGCCAGCTCACCAGGGAATGGATTTAGTGAAGCTTTCTTT	CASSPGNGFSEAFF
TRBV7-8	TRBJ2-5	TRBD2	few	TGTGCCAGCAGCTTAGCGCCTAGCGGGAGTTCTAAGACCCAGTACTTC	CASSLAPSGSSKTQYF
TRBV6-1	TRBJ1-1	-	medium-sized	TGTGCCAGCAGTTTACTAGGACAGCATTTCTGGAACACTGAAGCTTTCTTT	CASSLLGQHFWNTEAFF
TRBV19	TRBJ2-6	-	many	TGTGCCAGTAGTATGTCGGCAGGGCAAATGTCTGGGGCCAACGTCCTGACTTTC	CASSMSAGQMSGANVLTF
TRBV5-1	TRBJ2-3	-	many	TGCGCCAGCAGCTTGAAGGGGGTTAGCACAGATACGCAGTATTTT	CASSLKGVSTDTQYF
TRBV28	TRBJ1-4	TRBD1	many	TGTGCCAGCACCGGGACAGGGTTTGAAAAACTGTTTTTT	CASTGTGFEKLFF
TRBV4-2	TRBJ2-7	TRBD2	few	TGTGCCAGCAGCCAAGGCGGGGAGGGCTACTACGAGCAGTACTTC	CASSQGGEGYYEQYF
TRBV7-8	TRBJ1-1	-	-	TGTGCCAGCAGCTTAGGGGCAGAGAACACTGAAGCTTTCTTT	CASSLGAENTEAFF
TRBV3-1	TRBJ1-2	-	many	TGTGCCAGCAGCCAAGTCGGGTCTAACTATGGCTACACCTTC	CASSQVGSNYGYTF
TRBV12-3/TRBV12-4	TRBJ1-3	-	many	TGTGCCAGCAGTTTAGCCCTCCGGACTGTGGGAAACACCATATATTTT	CASSLALRTVGNTIYF
TRBV3-1	TRBJ2-3	-	-	TGTGCCAGCAGCCCCCCGGATCTGCGGCAGCGATTATTAACAGATACGCAGTATTTT	CASSPPDLRQRLLTDTQYF
TRBV28	TRBJ2-7	-	medium-sized	TGTGCCAGCAGTTTCTTCGGACGGACCTACGAGCAGTACTTC	CASSFFGRTYEQYF
TRBV7-6	TRBJ2-1	-	many	TGTGCCAGCAGCTTAGGCCTTCCGGGCAATGAGCAGTTCTTC	CASSLGLPGNEQFF
TRBV2	TRBJ2-1	TRBD2	few	TGTGCCAGCAGATCCTCTAGCGGGACCTACAATGAGCAGTTCTTC	CASRSSSGTYNEQFF
TRBV12-3/TRBV12-4	TRBJ1-2	TRBD1	few	TGTGCCAGCAGTTCAGGGACAGTAGCTAACTATGGCTACACCTTC	CASSSGTVANYGYTF
TRBV7-7	TRBJ2-2	-	many	TGTGCCAGCAGCTTAAATCTAGCGTCCACCGGGGAGCTGTTTTTT	CASSLNLASTGELFF
TRBV2	TRBJ2-1	TRBD1	-	TGTGCCAGCAGTGTGTACAGGGGGCTTTCCTACAATGAGCAGTTCTTC	CASSVYRGLSYNEQFF
TRBV20-1	TRBJ2-1	TRBD2	-	TGCAGTGCTACAAGAGCGGGAGCGTACAATGAGCAGTTCTTC	CSATRAGAYNEQFF
TRBV10-2	TRBJ2-5	-	few	TGCGCCAGCAGTGAAGAGGGGAAAGAGACCCAGTACTTC	CASSEEGKETQYF
TRBV9	TRBJ2-7	TRBD1	many	TGTGCCAGCAGCTTCCCAGGGGGAAACGAGCAGTACTTC	CASSFPGGNEQYF
TRBV6-2/TRBV6-3	TRBJ2-3	-	-	TGTGCCAGCTTGCCCCTAGGCACAGATACGCAGTATTTT	CASLPLGTDTQYF
TRBV6-1	TRBJ2-2	TRBD1	many	TGTGCCAGCAGTTTGGGACAGGGGAATACCGGGGAGCTGTTTTTT	CASSLGQGNTGELFF
TRBV20-1	TRBJ1-1	-	many	TGCAGTGCTAGACGGCAGTTGAACACTGAAGCTTTCTTT	CSARRQLNTEAFF
TRBV18	TRBJ2-7	TRBD1	many	TGTGCCAGCTCACCGGAGCAGGGGGCCTACGAGCAGTACTTC	CASSPEQGAYEQYF
TRBV9	TRBJ2-7	-	many	TGTGCCAGCAGCGTAGATGCGGGATCGAATAACTACGAGCAGTACTTC	CASSVDAGSNNYEQYF
TRBV25-1	TRBJ2-7	TRBD2	many	TGTGCCAGCAGTGAACTGGCTAGCGGATACTACGAGCAGTACTTC	CASSELASGYYEQYF